The 25 T cell receptor beta chains below were found in one sample sequenced in a study of cytomegalovirus exposure and HLA in healthy donors. PCR was performed using 60 Vbeta and 13 Jbeta primers. Clones were sequenced by immunoSEQ multiplex PCR, and TCRdb holds only the in-frame ones, with some missing. The table shows 160,000 or so clones, with about 65% occurring only once. Source material: PBMCs. All receptors come from a woman aged 25 to 45 in good health and CMV-seronegative.

This sequence joins TRBV18 and TRBJ2-2; 8 nucleotides align to TRBD2. CDR3 length: 15 amino acids. Germline V gene lookup returns CDR1 KGHSH and CDR2 LQKENI. Losses at the gene ends were 5 bases for V and 3 bases for J; bases not matched to a gene: 5. CDR3 loop: CASSKTSEYTGELFF. CDR3 coding DNA: TGTGCCAGCTCAAAGACTAGCGAGTACACCGGGGAGCTGTTTTTT.

The CDR3 bases are TGTGCCACCAGCAGGGAGGCCGGGACTAGCGGGAGAGGCGAGCAGTACTTC. This translates into CATSREAGTSGRGEQYF. The chain employs TRBV15 and TRBJ2-7, with 14 bases fitting TRBD2. Germline CDR1 and CDR2: LNHNV and YYDKDF (reference sequence). This CDR3 has 17 amino acids. The J segment lost 6 bases and the V segment lost 3 bases, leaving 10 bases of the junction unmatched.

V gene TRBV6-1 combines with J gene TRBJ2-5, with TRBD2 matching 8 bases. This CDR3 is 15 amino acids long. CDR1 and CDR2 (germline): MNHNS, SASEGT. The V gene end was trimmed by 2 bases and the J gene end by 4 bases; junction bases not matched to a gene: 6. The CDR3 protein is CASSEPGLGTETQYF. The DNA for the CDR3 is TGTGCCAGCAGTGAACCGGGACTAGGAACAGAGACCCAGTACTTC.

For the CDR3, the DNA is TGTGCCAGCAGTTTTGACAGGGGGCAGGGTGAAGCTTTCTTT. Protein: CASSFDRGQGEAFF. The chain carries TRBV28 and TRBJ1-1; 10 bases are shared with TRBD1. This CDR3 has 14 residues. From germline, CDR1 is MDHEN and CDR2 SYDVKM. V shed 3 bases and J 7 bases; nucleotides not matched to a gene: 5.

V usage is TRBV9 and J usage is TRBJ1-3; D is unresolved. Germline V gene sequence: CDR1 SGDLS, CDR2 YYNGEE. The V and J ends lost 1 base and 0 bases respectively, with 11 bases between them. There are 16 residues in the CDR3. The CDR3 loop reads CASSVLSQVSGNTIYF. The CDR3 DNA is TGTGCCAGCAGCGTATTATCCCAGGTCTCTGGAAACACCATATATTTT.

The chain has TRBV2 and TRBJ2-7; 10 nucleotides align to TRBD2. V trimming: 2 bases; J trimming: 7 bases; junction bases outside the gene matches: 2. The CDR3 has 13 amino acids. Germline V gene data show CDR1 as SNHLY and CDR2 as FYNNEI. CDR3 DNA: TGTGCCAGCAGTGAATCGGGACTAGCGGAGCAGTACTTC. Its protein is CASSESGLAEQYF.

This clone was detected once. The gene calls are TRBV7-6 and TRBJ2-5, with TRBD1 identical over 8 bases. The CDR3 length is 13 residues. J was trimmed by 4 bases and V by 2 bases; bases with no gene match: 0. The germline V gene has CDR1 SGHVS and CDR2 FNYEAQ. For the CDR3, the DNA is TGTGCCAGCAGCTTACAGGGGGCAGAGACCCAGTACTTC. Protein: CASSLQGAETQYF. Combining the CDR3 with reference TRBV7-6 and TRBJ2-5 gives the whole variable domain GAGVSQSPRYKVTKRGQDVALRCDPISGHVSLYWYRQALGQGPEFLTYFNYEAQQDKSGLPNDRFSAERPEGSISTLTIQRTEQRDSAMYRCASSLQGAETQYFGPGTRLLVL.

The DNA of the CDR3 is TGCGCCAGCAGTCGGTCTGGGGGGTCGAGGACCGGGGAGCTGTTTTTT. Its protein is CASSRSGGSRTGELFF. The chain is built from TRBV5-1 and TRBJ2-2; a possible D gene is TRBD2 (6 bases). Germline V gene data show CDR1 as SGHRS and CDR2 as YFSETQ. The length of the CDR3 is 16 residues. Trimming took 5 bases from V and 5 from J, leaving 19 bases between them. The full variable domain, in which reference TRBV5-1 and TRBJ2-2 provide the parts outside the CDR3, is KAGVTQTPRYLIKTRGQQVTLSCSPISGHRSVSWYQQTPGQGLQFLFEYFSETQRNKGNFPGRFSGRQFSNSRSEMNVSTLELGDSALYLCASSRSGGSRTGELFFGEGSRLTVL.

The chain is built from TRBV7-6 and TRBJ2-1; D remains ambiguous. CDR3 size: 12 residues. CDR1 is SGHVS, CDR2 FNYEAQ, per germline. Trimming removed 1 base at V and 9 bases at J, with 7 bases between. DNA for the CDR3: TGTGCCAGCAGCTTAGTCCCGGGTGAGCAGTTCTTC. Encoded protein: CASSLVPGEQFF.

The chain uses TRBV18 and TRBJ2-3, with D uncertain. Trimming pared 2 bases from V and 2 bases from J, leaving 8 bases between. CDR1 and CDR2 (germline): KGHSH, LQKENI. This CDR3 spans 14 amino acids. The CDR3 DNA sequence: TGTGCCAGCTCACCATCGGAGAACACAGATACGCAGTATTTT. Translation gives CASSPSENTDTQYF.

V and J are TRBV7-2 and TRBJ1-2, with 11 bases identical to TRBD1. CDR1 is SGHTA and CDR2 is FQGNSA in the germline V gene. The CDR3 sequence is 15 residues long. V lost 6 bases to trimming and J lost 7 bases; unmatched junction nucleotides: 10. As DNA, the CDR3 is TGTGCCAGCAGAGGGGACGGACAGGGGGCCGTTGGCTACACCTTC. Translating it yields CASRGDGQGAVGYTF. Based on the CDR3 plus reference TRBV7-2 and TRBJ1-2, the full variable domain is GAGVSQSPSNKVTEKGKDVELRCDPISGHTALYWYRQSLGQGLEFLIYFQGNSAPDKSGLPSDRFSAERTGGSVSTLTIQRTQQEDSAVYLCASRGDGQGAVGYTFGSGTRLTVV.

A few counts support this clone. The chain combines TRBV10-3 with TRBJ2-7; 8 bases are a match to TRBD2. This CDR3 is 14 amino acids long. CDR1 ENHRY and CDR2 SYGVKD come from the germline V gene. Losses at the gene ends were 3 bases for V and 1 base for J; bases not matched to a gene: 2. The CDR3 reads CAISEERGSYEQYF. The DNA for the CDR3 is TGTGCCATCAGTGAAGAGCGGGGGTCCTACGAGCAGTACTTC.

The genes are TRBV7-2 and TRBJ2-7; possibly TRBD1 for D (5 bases). Germline V gives CDR1 SGHTA, CDR2 FQGNSA. The V end lost 1 base, the J end lost 3 bases, and 10 bases lay between the germline ends. This CDR3 is built from 14 residues. The CDR3 bases are TGTGCCAGCAGCTTAGAGGGTCAGGGCTACGAGCAGTACTTC. Its translation is CASSLEGQGYEQYF.

The CDR3 DNA is TGTGCCAGCAGCTCGACAGCCTTAGCTAACTATGGCTACACCTTC. Translation: CASSSTALANYGYTF. The chain combines TRBV6-5 with TRBJ1-2, with D maybe TRBD1 (5 bases). Germline CDR1 and CDR2: MNHEY and SVGAGI. Trimming shortened V by 6 bases and J by 0 bases, and 14 bases separated the two germline ends. The CDR3 runs 15 residues.

This chain links TRBV4-3 with TRBJ2-2, with D perhaps TRBD2 (6 bases). Germline V gene lookup returns CDR1 LGHNA and CDR2 YSLEER. The CDR3 length is 16 residues. Trimming pared 0 bases from V and 3 bases from J, leaving 11 bases between. For the CDR3, the DNA is TGCGCCAGCAGCCAAGAGGACTACCTTTACACCGGGGAGCTGTTTTTT. Translation: CASSQEDYLYTGELFF.

The rearrangement links TRBV6-1 to TRBJ2-1; 10 nucleotides align to TRBD2. The CDR3 has 15 residues. Germline V gives CDR1 MNHNS, CDR2 SASEGT. Trimming removed 7 bases from V and 0 bases from J; junction bases left unmatched: 3. The CDR3 protein is CASTLAGASYNEQFF. CDR3 DNA: TGTGCCAGCACCCTAGCGGGGGCCTCCTACAATGAGCAGTTCTTC.

This clone was detected a few times. The genes are TRBV15 and TRBJ1-6; D not resolved. Trimming removed 0 bases from V and 9 bases from J, with 12 bases in between. CDR3 length: 15 residues. Germline V CDR1 and CDR2: LNHNV, YYDKDF (reference sequence). The chain's CDR3 is CATSRDRGHGSPLHF. Here the CDR3 DNA reads TGTGCCACCAGCAGAGATAGAGGGCATGGTTCACCCCTCCACTTT. The variable domain in full, with the rest retrieved from reference TRBV15 and TRBJ1-6, is DAMVIQNPRYQVTQFGKPVTLSCSQTLNHNVMYWYQQKSSQAPKLLFHYYDKDFNNEADTPDNFQSRRPNTSFCFLDIRSPGLGDTAMYLCATSRDRGHGSPLHFGNGTRLTVT.

V and J are TRBV27 and TRBJ1-1; D is perhaps TRBD1 (5 bases). The CDR3 has 13 residues. The V end was cut by 6 bases, the J end by 0 bases, with 8 bases between. The germline V gene has CDR1 MNHEY and CDR2 SMNVEV (reference sequence). The CDR3 DNA is TGTGCCAGCAGAACACAGGTGAACACTGAAGCTTTCTTT. It encodes CASRTQVNTEAFF.

DNA of the CDR3: TGTGCCAGCAGCTTAGCCGGAAGGGGAAACCAAGAGACCCAGTACTTC. Translation: CASSLAGRGNQETQYF. The V and J genes are TRBV7-6 and TRBJ2-5; D may be TRBD1 (5 bases). Germline assignment: CDR1 SGHVS and CDR2 FNYEAQ. This CDR3 is 16 amino acids long. V gave up 0 bases and J gave up 0 bases, with 11 bases separating them.

The chain links TRBV5-4 to TRBJ1-2; D is uncertain. The CDR3 covers 14 residues. Trimming removed 4 bases from V and 3 bases from J, with 13 bases in between. In germline, CDR1 is SGHNT, CDR2 YYREEE (reference sequence). The CDR3 here is CASSPPREDYGYTF. The CDR3 DNA reads TGTGCCAGCAGCCCTCCTAGGGAGGACTATGGCTACACCTTC.

This chain connects TRBV27 to TRBJ2-4; possible D gene TRBD2, 6 bases. Per germline, CDR1 MNHEY and CDR2 SMNVEV (reference sequence). Trimming stripped 2 bases from V and 8 bases from J, with 10 bases between. CDR3 length equals 13 residues. Here the CDR3 reads CASSLLRGDIQYF. As DNA, the CDR3 is TGTGCCAGCAGTTTACTGCGGGGTGACATTCAGTACTTC.

The chain combines TRBV4-1 with TRBJ1-1; unclear D gene. This CDR3 region has 13 residues. Trimming stripped 0 bases from V and 4 bases from J, with 6 bases between. Germline V CDR1 and CDR2: MGHRA, YSYEKL. CDR3 protein: CASSQDFSTEAFF. The CDR3 bases are TGCGCCAGCAGCCAAGATTTCAGCACTGAAGCTTTCTTT.

The chain employs TRBV30 and TRBJ2-2; possible D gene TRBD1, 6 bases. This CDR3 region has 15 residues. Trimming removed 4 bases at V and 8 bases at J, with 20 bases between. Germline assignment: CDR1 GTSNPN and CDR2 SVGIG (reference sequence). CDR3: CAWMAGAGARGELFF. CDR3 nucleotides: TGTGCCTGGATGGCCGGGGCAGGGGCGAGGGGGGAGCTGTTTTTT.

This chain connects TRBV7-9 to TRBJ2-7; D perhaps matches TRBD2 (6 bases). V gave up 3 bases and J gave up 7 bases, with 16 bases separating them. Germline V lookup: CDR1 SEHNR, CDR2 FQNEAQ (reference sequence). The CDR3 sequence is 14 residues long. The CDR3 region has the DNA TGTGCCAGCAGCTTCGGGGGACCCCAAATGGAGCAGTACTTC. Encoded protein: CASSFGGPQMEQYF.

In this sample, this clone turned up once. The chain employs TRBV28 and TRBJ2-5; D is perhaps TRBD1 (6 bases). The J call is in doubt because the DNA end fits TRBJ2-7 better. Germline loops: CDR1 MDHEN, CDR2 SYDVKM. The CDR3 loop spans 12 amino acids. The CDR3 sequence: CASSPQGYEQYF. As DNA, the CDR3 is TGTGCCAGCAGTCCACAGGGCTACGAGCAGTACTTC.